This TCR beta chain was obtained from a study of shared clonotypes between healthy human individuals. Selected positively for CCR7 and CD45RO-negative, naive CD8 cells excluded terminally differentiated effector memory CD45RA+ cells. Among the donors, all were Caucasian adults who lived in Nashville, Tennessee. In regard to this clone: What it binds is not known.

Study conclusions and caveats: Sampling covered nothing but blood. Tissue TCR repertoires likely differ from those found in blood.

The DNA input per sorted-subset replicate PCR was about 190 ng, corresponding to some 30,000 T cell genomes. Clones were sequenced by immunoSEQ multiplex PCR, and TCRdb holds only the in-frame ones, with some missing. The profile shows about 580,000 clones, roughly 98% of them singletons. Losses at the gene ends were 3 bases for V and 3 bases for J; bases not matched to a gene: 11. The CDR3 is 17 residues long. Germline V gene lookup returns CDR1 KGHSH and CDR2 LQKENI. The sequence was collected from a man aged 25 to 45 in good health. Sequenced material: naive CD8+ T cells sorted from blood. The J gene is TRBJ2-3, the V gene TRBV18; 8 bases fit TRBD2. As DNA, the CDR3 is TGTGCCAGCTCACCTAAAAGCAGCGGGAGTCGAACAGATACGCAGTATTTT. Residues: CASSPKSSGSRTDTQYF.